This entry features one T cell receptor (beta chain) sequence. Germline V gives CDR1 LNHDA, CDR2 SQIVND (reference sequence). V was shortened by 3 bases and J by 6 bases, with 15 bases between the two germline ends. This CDR3 has 15 residues. This entry is derived from a study of blood T cell repertoires in COVID-19. For the study at large: Samples of COVID-19 (acute and convalescent) were obtained from the United States, Italy and Spain.

How the authors handled the data: Quantification of nucleated cells was approximated via reference gene primer amplification. Profiled with immunoSEQ multiplex PCR; TCRdb holds only in-frame clones, not every one. The V and J calls and the clone size are those of that table, but D and trimming were determined from the DNA. The table has 90,000 to 110,000 clones, roughly 79% seen once; the top ten hold approximately 9%. The rearrangement links TRBV19 to TRBJ1-5; D may be TRBD1 (5 bases). Sequencing input: peripheral blood. The receptor's source is a woman aged 70 to 79 with acute or convalescent COVID-19. CDR3 protein: CASSIGAGKGQPQHF. The CDR3 nucleotides read TGTGCCAGTAGTATTGGTGCAGGGAAGGGTCAGCCCCAGCATTTT.